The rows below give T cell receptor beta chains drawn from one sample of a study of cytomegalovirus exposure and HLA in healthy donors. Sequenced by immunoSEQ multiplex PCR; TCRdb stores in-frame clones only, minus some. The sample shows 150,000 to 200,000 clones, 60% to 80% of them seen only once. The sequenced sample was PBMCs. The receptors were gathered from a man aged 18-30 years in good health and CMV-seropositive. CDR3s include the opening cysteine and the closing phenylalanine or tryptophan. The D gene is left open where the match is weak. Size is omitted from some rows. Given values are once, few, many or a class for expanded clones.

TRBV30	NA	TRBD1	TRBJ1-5	CASGGYSNQPQHF	TGTGCCTCAGGGGGGTACAGCAATCAGCCCCAGCATTTT
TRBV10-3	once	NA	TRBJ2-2	CAISETGWSTGELFF	TGTGCCATCAGTGAGACAGGGTGGAGCACCGGGGAGCTGTTTTTT
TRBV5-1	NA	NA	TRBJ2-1	CASSLGGSSYNEQFF	TGCGCCAGCAGCTTGGGTGGGAGCTCCTACAATGAGCAGTTCTTC
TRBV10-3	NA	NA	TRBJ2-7	CATTGLLSYEQYF	TGTGCCACAACCGGACTACTATCCTACGAGCAGTACTTC
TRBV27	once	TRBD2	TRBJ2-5	CASSLRPGTSGSPRVPETQYF	TGTGCCAGCAGTCTTCGACCCGGGACTAGCGGGAGCCCCAGGGTACCAGAGACCCAGTACTTC
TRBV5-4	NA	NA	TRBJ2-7	CASSLGLAVDEQYF	TGTGCCAGCAGCTTGGGGCTAGCAGTCGACGAGCAGTACTTC
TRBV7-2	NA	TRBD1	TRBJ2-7	CASSLAPGQGYYEQYF	TGTGCCAGCAGCTTAGCACCGGGACAGGGGTATTACGAGCAGTACTTC
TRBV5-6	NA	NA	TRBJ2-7	CASSLVGVLEQYF	TGTGCCAGCAGCTTGGTAGGGGTACTCGAGCAGTACTTC
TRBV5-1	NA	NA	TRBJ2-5	CASSLGQFQETQYF	TGCGCCAGCAGCTTGGGACAGTTCCAAGAGACCCAGTACTTC
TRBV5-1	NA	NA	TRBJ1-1	CASSSPGRGTEAFF	TGCGCCAGCAGCTCACCAGGCCGTGGGACTGAAGCTTTCTTT
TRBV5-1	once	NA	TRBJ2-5	CASSLERPQETQYF	TGCGCCAGCAGCTTGGAGCGACCCCAAGAGACCCAGTACTTC
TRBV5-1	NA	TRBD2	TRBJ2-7	CASRLAEPYEQYF	TGCGCCAGCCGCCTAGCGGAACCCTACGAGCAGTACTTC
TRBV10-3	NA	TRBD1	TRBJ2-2	CAIAAQGTTGELFF	TGTGCCATCGCTGCACAGGGGACGACCGGGGAGCTGTTTTTT
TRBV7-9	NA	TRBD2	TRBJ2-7	CASSERLAGAYEQYF	TGTGCCAGCAGCGAGCGGCTAGCGGGAGCCTACGAGCAGTACTTC
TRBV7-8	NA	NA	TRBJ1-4	CASRPTGAQQRLFF	TGTGCCAGCAGACCGACGGGAGCCCAACAGAGACTGTTTTTT
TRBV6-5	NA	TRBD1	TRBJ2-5	CASSDGQGAWTQYF	TGTGCCAGCAGTGACGGACAGGGGGCATGGACCCAGTACTTC
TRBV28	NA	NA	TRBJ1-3	CASSRGRPMISGNTIYF	TGTGCCAGCAGCAGGGGACGGCCGATGATCTCTGGAAACACCATATATTTT
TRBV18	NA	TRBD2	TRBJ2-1	CASSPTTEGLAGPGQFF	TGTGCCAGCTCACCAACCACCGAGGGACTAGCGGGCCCGGGGCAGTTCTTC
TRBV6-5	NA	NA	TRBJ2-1	CASSYPRGAGTEQFF	TGTGCCAGCAGTTACCCGCGAGGGGCGGGAACTGAGCAGTTCTTC
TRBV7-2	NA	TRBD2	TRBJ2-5	CASSLGGLAGKETQYF	TGTGCCAGCAGCTTAGGGGGGCTAGCGGGAAAAGAGACCCAGTACTTC
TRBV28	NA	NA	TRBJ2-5	CASSLPRGLIQETQYF	TGTGCCAGCAGTTTACCGAGGGGACTCATCCAAGAGACCCAGTACTTC
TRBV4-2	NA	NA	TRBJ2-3	CASSQLTDTQYF	TGTGCCAGCAGCCAACTAACAGATACGCAGTATTTT
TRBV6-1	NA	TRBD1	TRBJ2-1	CASPRARQGYNEQFF	TGTGCCAGCCCGCGGGCACGACAGGGGTACAATGAGCAGTTCTTC
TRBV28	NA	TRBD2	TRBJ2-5	CASSSQRTSGRPGKTQYF	TGTGCCAGCAGTTCCCAGAGGACTAGCGGGAGGCCGGGGAAGACCCAGTACTTC
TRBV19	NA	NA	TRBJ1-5	CASSIGEGVSNQPQHF	TGTGCCAGTAGTATTGGTGAAGGGGTTAGCAATCAGCCCCAGCATTTT
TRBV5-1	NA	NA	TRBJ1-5	CASSLAGNQPQHF	TGCGCCAGCAGCTTAGCCGGGAATCAGCCCCAGCATTTT
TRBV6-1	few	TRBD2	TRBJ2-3	CASSEEKVAGVGTQYF	TGTGCCAGCAGTGAAGAGAAAGTAGCGGGAGTCGGTACGCAGTATTTT
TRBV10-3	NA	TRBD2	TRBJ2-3	CAISEQEPWSLADSTDTQYF	TGTGCCATCAGTGAGCAGGAGCCCTGGAGCCTAGCGGATAGCACAGATACGCAGTATTTT